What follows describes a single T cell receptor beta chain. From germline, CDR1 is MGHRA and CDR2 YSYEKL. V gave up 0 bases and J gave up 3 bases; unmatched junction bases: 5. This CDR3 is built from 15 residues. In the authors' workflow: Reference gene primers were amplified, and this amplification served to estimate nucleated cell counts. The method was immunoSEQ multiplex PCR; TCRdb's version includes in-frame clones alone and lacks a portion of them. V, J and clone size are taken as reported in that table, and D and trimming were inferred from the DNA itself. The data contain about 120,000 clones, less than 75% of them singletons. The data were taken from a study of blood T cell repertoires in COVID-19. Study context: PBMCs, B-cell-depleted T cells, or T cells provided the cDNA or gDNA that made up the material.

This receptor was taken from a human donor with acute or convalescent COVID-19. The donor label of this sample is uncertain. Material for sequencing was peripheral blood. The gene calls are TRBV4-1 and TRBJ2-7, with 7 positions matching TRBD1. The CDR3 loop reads CASSQDLAGGYEQYF. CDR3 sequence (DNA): TGCGCCAGCAGCCAAGATTTAGCAGGGGGCTACGAGCAGTACTTC.